This T cell receptor (beta chain) was recovered during a study of blood T cell repertoires in COVID-19. Study background: From T cells, B-cell-depleted T cells, or PBMCs came the material, which was cDNA or gDNA.

The germline gives CDR1 SGHNT, CDR2 YENEEA. J gave up 5 bases and V 5 bases, and 5 bases lay outside the gene matches. This CDR3 region has 13 residues. Methods used by the authors: Nucleated cell counts were estimated from reference gene primer amplification. The table came from immunoSEQ multiplex PCR; TCRdb's copy has only in-frame clones and leaves some out. Clonal size and the V and J genes are those of that table, whereas D and trimming came from the DNA. The sample consists of about 99,000 clones, roughly 84% of them appearing once. Sequenced material: peripheral blood. The sequence was collected from a man in his 70s with active or convalescent COVID-19. The V and J genes are TRBV11-3 and TRBJ2-5; 7 bases align to TRBD1. CDR3 coding DNA: TGTGCCAGCAGCCAGGCAGGGGGTGAGACCCAGTACTTC. Translating gives CASSQAGGETQYF.